This T cell receptor (beta chain) appears in the sequencing data of a study of OX40 agonist ivuxolimab in advanced cancers. For the study at large: Ivuxolimab, an antibody that agonizes OX40 (CD134), was administered to the patients. Patients received intravenous ivuxolimab every 2 weeks at 0.01 to 10 mg/kg. Study-wide points: Part of the nonresponder group also had normalized T-cell clonal expansion that was low.

On this clone: Its specificity is not known.

Systemic immunosuppression or autoimmune disease history was grounds to exclude patients. The germline V and J ends were trimmed by 0 bases and 1 base, with 11 bases remaining between them. The CDR3 has 16 amino acids. Germline V gene data show CDR1 as LNHNV and CDR2 as YYDKDF (reference sequence). Clones were sequenced by immunoSEQ multiplex PCR, and TCRdb holds only the in-frame ones, with some missing. The table includes tens of thousands of clones, 85% to 95% detected once. The chain is built from TRBV15 and TRBJ2-3; a possible D gene is TRBD2 (6 bases). The sequenced sample was CD4+ or CD8+ T cells sorted from blood, obtained in a trial of the OX40 agonist ivuxolimab. This TCR was sampled from an adult with an advanced solid tumor such as melanoma, head and neck, liver or kidney cancer. CDR3 sequence: CATSRDRGFGTDTQYF. CDR3 DNA sequence: TGTGCCACCAGCAGAGATCGGGGGTTTGGCACAGATACGCAGTATTTT.